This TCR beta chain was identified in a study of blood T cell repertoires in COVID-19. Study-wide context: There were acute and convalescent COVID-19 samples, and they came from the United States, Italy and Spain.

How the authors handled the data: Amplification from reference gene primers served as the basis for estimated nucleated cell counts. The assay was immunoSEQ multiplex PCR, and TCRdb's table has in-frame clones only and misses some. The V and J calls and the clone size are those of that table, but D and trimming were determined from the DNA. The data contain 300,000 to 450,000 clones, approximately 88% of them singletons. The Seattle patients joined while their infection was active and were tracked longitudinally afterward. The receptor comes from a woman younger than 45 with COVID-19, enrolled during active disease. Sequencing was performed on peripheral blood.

The chain's CDR3 is CASSLVIAGGPGETQYF. CDR3 sequence (DNA): TGTGCCAGCAGCTTAGTTATAGCGGGAGGGCCCGGGGAGACCCAGTACTTC. The chain has TRBV11-3 and TRBJ2-5; 11 bases agree with TRBD2. The V gene end was trimmed by 1 base and the J gene end by 5 bases; junction bases not matched to a gene: 9. Germline lookup yields CDR1 SGHNT and CDR2 YENEEA. This CDR3 is 17 amino acids long.